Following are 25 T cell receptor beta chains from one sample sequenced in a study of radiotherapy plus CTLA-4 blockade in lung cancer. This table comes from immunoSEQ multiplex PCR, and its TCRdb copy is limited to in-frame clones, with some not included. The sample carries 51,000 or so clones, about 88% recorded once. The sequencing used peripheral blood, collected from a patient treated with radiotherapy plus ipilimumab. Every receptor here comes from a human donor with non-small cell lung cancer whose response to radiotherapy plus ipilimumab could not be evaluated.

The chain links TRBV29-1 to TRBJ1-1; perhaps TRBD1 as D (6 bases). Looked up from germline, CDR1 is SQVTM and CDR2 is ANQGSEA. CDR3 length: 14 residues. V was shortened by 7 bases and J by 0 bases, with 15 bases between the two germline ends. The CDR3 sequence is CSGNLGQMNTEAFF. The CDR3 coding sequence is TGCAGCGGGAACTTAGGACAGATGAACACTGAAGCTTTCTTT. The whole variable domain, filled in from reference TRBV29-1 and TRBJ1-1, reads SAVISQKPSRDICQRGTSLTIQCQVDSQVTMMFWYRQQPGQSLTLIATANQGSEATYESGFVIDKFPISRPNLTFSTLTVSNMSPEDSSIYLCSGNLGQMNTEAFFGQGTRLTVV.

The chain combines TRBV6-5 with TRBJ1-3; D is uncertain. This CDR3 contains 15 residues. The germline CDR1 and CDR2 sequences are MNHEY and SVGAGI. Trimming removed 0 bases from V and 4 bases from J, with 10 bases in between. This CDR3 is CASSYSRGPGNTIYF. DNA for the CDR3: TGTGCCAGCAGTTACTCGAGAGGGCCAGGAAACACCATATATTTT.

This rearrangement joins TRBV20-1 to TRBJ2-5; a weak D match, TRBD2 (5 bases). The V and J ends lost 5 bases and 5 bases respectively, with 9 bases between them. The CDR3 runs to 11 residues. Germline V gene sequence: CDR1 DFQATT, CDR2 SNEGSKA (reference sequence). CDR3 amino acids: CSASLGETQYF. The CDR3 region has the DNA TGCAGTGCTTCACTAGGGGAGACCCAGTACTTC.

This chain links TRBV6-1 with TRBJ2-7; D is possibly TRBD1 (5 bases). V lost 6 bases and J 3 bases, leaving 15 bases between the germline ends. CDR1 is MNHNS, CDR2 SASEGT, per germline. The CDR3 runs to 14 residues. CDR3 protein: CASRPVTGGYEQYF. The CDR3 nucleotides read TGTGCCAGCAGACCCGTTACAGGCGGCTACGAGCAGTACTTC.

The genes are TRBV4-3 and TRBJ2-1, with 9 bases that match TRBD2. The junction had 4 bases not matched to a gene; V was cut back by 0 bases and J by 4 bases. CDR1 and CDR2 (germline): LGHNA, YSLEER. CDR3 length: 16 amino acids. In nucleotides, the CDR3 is TGCGCCAGCAGCCAAGAGCTAGCGGGACAGTACAATGAGCAGTTCTTC. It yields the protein CASSQELAGQYNEQFF.

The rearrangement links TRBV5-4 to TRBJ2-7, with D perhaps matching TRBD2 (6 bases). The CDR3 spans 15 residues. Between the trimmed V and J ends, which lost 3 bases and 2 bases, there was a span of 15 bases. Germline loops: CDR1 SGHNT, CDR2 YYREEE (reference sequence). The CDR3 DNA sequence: TGTGCCAGCAGCTCCACTAGCAACCCCCCCTACGAGCAGTACTTC. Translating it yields CASSSTSNPPYEQYF. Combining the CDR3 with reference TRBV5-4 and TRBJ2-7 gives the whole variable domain ETGVTQSPTHLIKTRGQQVTLRCSSQSGHNTVSWYQQALGQGPQFIFQYYREEENGRGNFPPRFSGLQFPNYSSELNVNALELDDSALYLCASSSTSNPPYEQYFGPGTRLTVT.

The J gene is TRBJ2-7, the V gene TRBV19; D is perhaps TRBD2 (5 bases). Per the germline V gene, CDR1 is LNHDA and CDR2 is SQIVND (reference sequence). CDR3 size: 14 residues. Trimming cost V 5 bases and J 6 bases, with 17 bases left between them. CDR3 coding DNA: TGTGCCAGTAGTCGTCCGGAGGTTCGAAGCGAGCAGTACTTC. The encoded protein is CASSRPEVRSEQYF. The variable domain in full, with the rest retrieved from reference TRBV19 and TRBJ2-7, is DGGITQSPKYLFRKEGQNVTLSCEQNLNHDAMYWYRQDPGQGLRLIYYSQIVNDFQKGDIAEGYSVSREKKESFPLTVTSAQKNPTAFYLCASSRPEVRSEQYFGPGTRLTVT.

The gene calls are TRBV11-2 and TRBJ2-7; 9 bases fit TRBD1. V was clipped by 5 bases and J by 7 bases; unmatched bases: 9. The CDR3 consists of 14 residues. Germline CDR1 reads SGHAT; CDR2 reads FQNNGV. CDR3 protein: CASSPDRGPKEQYF. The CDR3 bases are TGTGCCAGCAGCCCGGACAGGGGCCCTAAGGAGCAGTACTTC.

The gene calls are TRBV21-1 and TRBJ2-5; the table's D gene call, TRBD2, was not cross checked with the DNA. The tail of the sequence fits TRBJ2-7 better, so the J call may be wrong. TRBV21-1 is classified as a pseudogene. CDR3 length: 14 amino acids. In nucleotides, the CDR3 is TGTGCCAGCAGCAAAGCGCAAAAGTCCTACGAGCAGTACTTC. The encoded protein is CASSKAQKSYEQYF.

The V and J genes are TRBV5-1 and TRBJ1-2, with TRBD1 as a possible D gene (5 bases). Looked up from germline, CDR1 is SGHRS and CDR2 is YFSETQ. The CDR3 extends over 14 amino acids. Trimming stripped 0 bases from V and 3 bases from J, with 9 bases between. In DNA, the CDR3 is TGCGCCAGCAGCTTGGAGGCAGGGCACTATGGCTACACCTTC. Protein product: CASSLEAGHYGYTF.

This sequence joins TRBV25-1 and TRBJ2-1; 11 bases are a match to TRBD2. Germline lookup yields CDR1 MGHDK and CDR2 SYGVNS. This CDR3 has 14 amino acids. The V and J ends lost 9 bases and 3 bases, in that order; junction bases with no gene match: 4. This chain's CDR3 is CASQTSGIYNEQFF. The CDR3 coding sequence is TGTGCCAGTCAGACTAGCGGGATCTACAATGAGCAGTTCTTC.

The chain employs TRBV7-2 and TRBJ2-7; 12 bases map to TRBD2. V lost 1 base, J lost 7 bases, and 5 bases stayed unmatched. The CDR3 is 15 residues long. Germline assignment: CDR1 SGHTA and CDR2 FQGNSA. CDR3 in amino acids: CASSLDLAGGREQYF. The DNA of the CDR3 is TGTGCCAGCAGCTTAGATCTAGCGGGGGGGCGAGAGCAGTACTTC.

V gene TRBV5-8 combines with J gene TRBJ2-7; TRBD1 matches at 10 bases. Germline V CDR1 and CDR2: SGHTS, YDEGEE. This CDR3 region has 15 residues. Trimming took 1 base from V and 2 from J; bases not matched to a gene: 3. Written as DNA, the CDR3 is TGTGCCAGCAGCTTGAGGGACAGGGGAACCTACGAGCAGTACTTC. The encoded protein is CASSLRDRGTYEQYF.

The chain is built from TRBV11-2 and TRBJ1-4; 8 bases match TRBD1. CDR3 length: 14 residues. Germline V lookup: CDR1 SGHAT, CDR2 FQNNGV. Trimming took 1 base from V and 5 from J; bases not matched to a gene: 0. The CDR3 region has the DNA TGTGCCAGCAGCTTAGGGGACAGGAATGAAAAACTGTTTTTT. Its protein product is CASSLGDRNEKLFF.

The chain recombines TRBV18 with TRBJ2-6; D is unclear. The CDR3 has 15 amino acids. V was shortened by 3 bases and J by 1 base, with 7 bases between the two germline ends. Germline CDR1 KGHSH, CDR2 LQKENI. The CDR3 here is CASSPQSSGANVLTF. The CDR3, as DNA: TGTGCCAGCTCACCCCAGTCGTCTGGGGCCAACGTCCTGACTTTC.

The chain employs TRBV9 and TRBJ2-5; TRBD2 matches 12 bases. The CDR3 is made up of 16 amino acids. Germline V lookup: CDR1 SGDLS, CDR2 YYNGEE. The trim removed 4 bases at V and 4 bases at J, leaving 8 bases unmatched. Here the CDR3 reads CASSPTSGGLRETQYF. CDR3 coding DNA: TGTGCCAGCAGCCCCACTAGCGGGGGGCTGAGAGAGACCCAGTACTTC.

In DNA form, the CDR3 reads TGTGCCAGCAGACGTCCAGGGAATTCACCCCTCCACTTT. Its protein product is CASRRPGNSPLHF. The rearrangement joins TRBV7-8 to TRBJ1-6; a weak D match, TRBD1 (5 bases). Germline V gene lookup returns CDR1 SGHVS and CDR2 FQNEAQ. The CDR3 length is 13 residues. V gave up 6 bases and J gave up 7 bases, with 10 bases separating them.

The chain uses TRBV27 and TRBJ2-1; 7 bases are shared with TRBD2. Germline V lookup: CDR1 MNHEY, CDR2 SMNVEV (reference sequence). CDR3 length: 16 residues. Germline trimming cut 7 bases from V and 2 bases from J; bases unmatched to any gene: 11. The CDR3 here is CASKHTGRETYNEQFF. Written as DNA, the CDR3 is TGTGCCAGCAAGCATACGGGGCGGGAGACCTACAATGAGCAGTTCTTC.

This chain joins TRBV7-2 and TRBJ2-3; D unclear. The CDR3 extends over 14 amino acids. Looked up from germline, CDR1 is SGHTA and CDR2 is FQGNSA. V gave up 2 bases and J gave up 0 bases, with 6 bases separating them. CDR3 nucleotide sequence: TGTGCCAGCAGCTTAATGACTAGCACAGATACGCAGTATTTT. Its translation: CASSLMTSTDTQYF.

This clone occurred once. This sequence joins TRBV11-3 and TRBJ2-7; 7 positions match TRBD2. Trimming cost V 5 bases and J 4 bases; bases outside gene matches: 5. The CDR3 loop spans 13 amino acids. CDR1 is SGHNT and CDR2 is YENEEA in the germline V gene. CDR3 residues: CASSRGREYEQYF. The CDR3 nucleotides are TGTGCCAGCAGCCGCGGGCGGGAGTACGAGCAGTACTTC.

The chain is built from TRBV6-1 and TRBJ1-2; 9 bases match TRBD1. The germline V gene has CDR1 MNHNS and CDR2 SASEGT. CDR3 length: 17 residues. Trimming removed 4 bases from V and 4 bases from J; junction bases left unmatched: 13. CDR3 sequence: CASSVRTGVIPFYGYTF. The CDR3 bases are TGTGCCAGCAGTGTCCGGACAGGGGTGATCCCTTTCTATGGCTACACCTTC.

The CDR3 DNA sequence: TGTGCCAGCAGCTTGCTAGAGGGGGGGCTCCTGAATACGCAGTATTTT. Protein sequence: CASSLLEGGLLNTQYF. The V call is TRBV5-6, the J call TRBJ2-3; maybe TRBD2 (7 bases). Germline CDR1 is SGHDT and CDR2 is YYEEEE. The CDR3 runs 16 residues. V was pared by 1 base and J by 7 bases, with 19 bases between. Based on the CDR3 plus reference TRBV5-6 and TRBJ2-3, the full variable domain is DAGVTQSPTHLIKTRGQQVTLRCSPKSGHDTVSWYQQALGQGPQFIFQYYEEEERQRGNFPDRFSGHQFPNYSSELNVNALLLGDSALYLCASSLLEGGLLNTQYFGPGTRLTVL.

The CDR3 protein is CASSLPPGYRNTDTQYF. CDR3 coding DNA: TGTGCCAGCAGCTTGCCCCCCGGCTACAGAAACACAGATACGCAGTATTTT. This chain joins TRBV5-6 and TRBJ2-3, with D unresolved. V was clipped by 1 base and J by 2 bases, with 17 bases between them. Germline V gene lookup returns CDR1 SGHDT and CDR2 YYEEEE. The CDR3 runs to 17 residues.

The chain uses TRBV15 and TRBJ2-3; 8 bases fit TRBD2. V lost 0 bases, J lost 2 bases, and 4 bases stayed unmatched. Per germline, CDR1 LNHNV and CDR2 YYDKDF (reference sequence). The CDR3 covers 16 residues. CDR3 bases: TGTGCCACCAGCAGAGATCCGGGGGGGAACACAGATACGCAGTATTTT. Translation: CATSRDPGGNTDTQYF.

Here the CDR3 reads CASSLQGEGFQETQYF. In nucleotides, the CDR3 is TGTGCCAGCAGTTTGCAAGGGGAGGGGTTCCAAGAGACCCAGTACTTC. The V gene is TRBV27, the J gene TRBJ2-5, with TRBD2 identical over 7 bases. Germline-derived CDR1 and CDR2 are MNHEY and SMNVEV (reference sequence). The trim removed 3 bases at V and 1 base at J, leaving 8 bases unmatched. The CDR3 extends over 16 amino acids.